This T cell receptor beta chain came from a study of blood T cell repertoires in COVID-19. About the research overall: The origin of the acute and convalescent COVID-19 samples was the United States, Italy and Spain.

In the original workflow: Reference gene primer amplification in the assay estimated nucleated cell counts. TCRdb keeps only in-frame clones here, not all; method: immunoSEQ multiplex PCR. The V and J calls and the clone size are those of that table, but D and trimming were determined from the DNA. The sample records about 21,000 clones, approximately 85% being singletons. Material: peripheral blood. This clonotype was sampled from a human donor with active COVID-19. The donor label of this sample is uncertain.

CDR3 nucleotide sequence: TGCGCCAGCAGCTCCGGGTGGAGGGCCTACAATGAGCAGTTCTTC. Its protein is CASSSGWRAYNEQFF. V and J are TRBV5-1 and TRBJ2-1; a weak D match, TRBD2 (6 bases). V was clipped by 3 bases and J by 2 bases, with 12 bases between them. The CDR3 loop spans 15 amino acids. CDR1 SGHRS and CDR2 YFSETQ come from the germline V gene.